This TCR beta chain emerged from a study of brain T cells in children with intractable seizures. With 4 bases removed from V and 4 bases from J, the gap between germline ends came to 9 bases. The CDR3 extends over 13 amino acids. Looked up from germline, CDR1 is SGHRS and CDR2 is YFSETQ. Sequenced by immunoSEQ multiplex PCR; TCRdb stores in-frame clones only, minus some. The sample includes about 120,000 clones, approximately 94% seen only once; the top ten take 3.5% to 4.5%. The sequencing used peripheral blood, collected at surgery. This TCR was recovered from a boy in the first two years of life with hemimegalencephaly and intractable seizures. V is TRBV5-1 and J is TRBJ1-3; possibly TRBD1 for D (6 bases). This CDR3 reads CASSLDRGNTIYF. The CDR3 nucleotides read TGCGCCAGCAGCCTGGACAGAGGAAACACCATATATTTT.